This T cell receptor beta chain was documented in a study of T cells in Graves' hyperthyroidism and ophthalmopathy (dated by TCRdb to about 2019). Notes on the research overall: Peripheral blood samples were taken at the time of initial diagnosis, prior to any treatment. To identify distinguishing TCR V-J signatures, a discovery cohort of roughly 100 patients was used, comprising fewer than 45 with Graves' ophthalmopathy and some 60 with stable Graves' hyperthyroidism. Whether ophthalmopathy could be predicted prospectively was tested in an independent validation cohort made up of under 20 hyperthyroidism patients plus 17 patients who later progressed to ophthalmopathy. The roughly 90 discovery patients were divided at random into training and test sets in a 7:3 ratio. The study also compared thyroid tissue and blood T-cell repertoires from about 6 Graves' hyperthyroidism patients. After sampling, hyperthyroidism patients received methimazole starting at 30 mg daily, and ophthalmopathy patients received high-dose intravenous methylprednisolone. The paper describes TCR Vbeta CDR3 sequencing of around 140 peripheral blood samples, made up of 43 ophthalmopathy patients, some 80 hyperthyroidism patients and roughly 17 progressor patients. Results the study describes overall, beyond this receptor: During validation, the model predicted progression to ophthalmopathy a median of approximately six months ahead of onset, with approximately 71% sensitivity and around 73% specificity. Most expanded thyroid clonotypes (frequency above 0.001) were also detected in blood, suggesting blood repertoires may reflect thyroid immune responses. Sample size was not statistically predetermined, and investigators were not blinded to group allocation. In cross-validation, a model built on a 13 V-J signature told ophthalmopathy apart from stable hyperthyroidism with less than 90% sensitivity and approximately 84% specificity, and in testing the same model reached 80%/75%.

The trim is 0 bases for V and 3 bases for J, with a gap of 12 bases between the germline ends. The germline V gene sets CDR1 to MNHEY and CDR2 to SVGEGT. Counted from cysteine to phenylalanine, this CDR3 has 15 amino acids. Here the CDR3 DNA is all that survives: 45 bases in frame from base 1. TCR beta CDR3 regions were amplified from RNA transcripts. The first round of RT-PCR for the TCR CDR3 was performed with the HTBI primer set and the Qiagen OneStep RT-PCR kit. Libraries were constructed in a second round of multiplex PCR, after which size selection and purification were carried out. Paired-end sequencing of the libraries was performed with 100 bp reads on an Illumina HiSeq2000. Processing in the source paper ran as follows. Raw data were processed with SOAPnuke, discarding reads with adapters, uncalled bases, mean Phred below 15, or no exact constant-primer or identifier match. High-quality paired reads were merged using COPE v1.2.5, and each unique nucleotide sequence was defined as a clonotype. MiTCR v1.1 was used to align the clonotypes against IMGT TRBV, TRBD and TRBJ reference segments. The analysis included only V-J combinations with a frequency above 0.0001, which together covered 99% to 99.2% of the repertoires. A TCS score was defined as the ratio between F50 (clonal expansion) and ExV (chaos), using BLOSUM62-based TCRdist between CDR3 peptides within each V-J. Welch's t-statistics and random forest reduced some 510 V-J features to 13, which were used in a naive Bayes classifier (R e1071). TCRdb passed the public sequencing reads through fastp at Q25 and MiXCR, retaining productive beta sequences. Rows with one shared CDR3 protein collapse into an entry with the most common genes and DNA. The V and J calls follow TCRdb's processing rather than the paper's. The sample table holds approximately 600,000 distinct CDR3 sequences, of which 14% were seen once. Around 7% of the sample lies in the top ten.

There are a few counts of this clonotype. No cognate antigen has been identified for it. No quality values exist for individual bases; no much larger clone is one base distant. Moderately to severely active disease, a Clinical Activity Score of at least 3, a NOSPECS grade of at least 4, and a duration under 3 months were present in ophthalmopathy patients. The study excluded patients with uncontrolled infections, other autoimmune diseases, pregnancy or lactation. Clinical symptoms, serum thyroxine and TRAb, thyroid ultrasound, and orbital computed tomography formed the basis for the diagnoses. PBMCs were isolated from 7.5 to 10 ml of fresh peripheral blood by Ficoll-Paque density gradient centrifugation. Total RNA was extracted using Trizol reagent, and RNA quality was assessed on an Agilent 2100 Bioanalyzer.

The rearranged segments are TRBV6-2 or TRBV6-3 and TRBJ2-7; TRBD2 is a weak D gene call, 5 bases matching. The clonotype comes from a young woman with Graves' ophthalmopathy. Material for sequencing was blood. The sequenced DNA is TGTGCCAGCAGTTACTCCCTGACGGGAAGCTACGAGCAGTACTTC. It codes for CASSYSLTGSYEQYF.